The 32 T cell receptor beta chains in this list originate from one sample, sequenced in a study of Ad26.COV2.S vaccination and SARS-CoV-2 variants. Using immunoSEQ multiplex PCR, the repertoire was profiled, and TCRdb retains in-frame clones only, with some absent. The data hold 410,000 or so clones, with 90% observed a single time. The treatment was: 19 received Ad26.COV2.S at low or high dose, single or two shots; about 5 received placebo; per-sample allocation not given. Repertoires come from day 63 after the first vaccine or placebo injection. Sequenced here: peripheral blood, sampled in a trial of Ad26.COV2.S vaccine versus placebo. The source is a person aged 18-65 years who received the Ad26.COV2.S COVID-19 vaccine or a placebo.

V is TRBV7-2 and J is TRBJ2-3; TRBD2 agrees at 13 bases. Germline CDR1 reads SGHTA; CDR2 reads FQGNSA. The CDR3 runs to 16 residues. J gave up 4 bases and V 5 bases, and 6 bases lay outside the gene matches. CDR3 sequence: CASSGWTSGSADTQYF. The CDR3, as DNA: TGTGCCAGCAGCGGGTGGACTAGCGGGAGTGCAGATACGCAGTATTTT.

The chain has TRBV24-1 and TRBJ2-7; 8 bases line up with TRBD1. The J segment lost 1 base and the V segment lost 2 bases, leaving 3 bases of the junction unmatched. CDR1 is KGHDR, CDR2 SFDVKD, per germline. The CDR3 has 15 amino acids. DNA of the CDR3: TGTGCCACCAGTGATTCAGGACAGGGATCCTACGAGCAGTACTTC. Its protein is CATSDSGQGSYEQYF.

The V and J genes are TRBV11-2 and TRBJ2-1; TRBD1 agrees at 8 bases. Per the germline V gene, CDR1 is SGHAT and CDR2 is FQNNGV. V dropped 0 bases and J dropped 8; count of bases not matched to a gene: 6. This CDR3 is built from 15 residues. CDR3 sequence (DNA): TGTGCCAGCAGCTTAGACAGGGGGCGCCCCGATGAGCAGTTCTTC. Protein product: CASSLDRGRPDEQFF. Full variable domain (missing parts from reference TRBV11-2 and TRBJ2-1): EAGVAQSPRYKIIEKRQSVAFWCNPISGHATLYWYQQILGQGPKLLIQFQNNGVVDDSQLPKDRFSAERLKGVDSTLKIQPAKLEDSAVYLCASSLDRGRPDEQFFGPGTRLTVL.

This rearrangement joins TRBV5-4 to TRBJ2-2; 10 nucleotides line up with TRBD2. Looked up from germline, CDR1 is SGHNT and CDR2 is YYREEE (reference sequence). This CDR3 spans 17 amino acids. J was trimmed by 2 bases and V by 6 bases; bases with no gene match: 10. The CDR3 bases are TGTGCCAGCACCAAGCGCCCTAGCGGGAGAAACACCGGGGAGCTGTTTTTT. Protein: CASTKRPSGRNTGELFF. Complete variable domain (other parts from reference TRBV5-4 and TRBJ2-2): ETGVTQSPTHLIKTRGQQVTLRCSSQSGHNTVSWYQQALGQGPQFIFQYYREEENGRGNFPPRFSGLQFPNYSSELNVNALELDDSALYLCASTKRPSGRNTGELFFGEGSRLTVL.

J is TRBJ1-1 and V is TRBV29-1, with D unresolved. CDR1 is SQVTM, CDR2 ANQGSEA, per germline. There are 11 residues in the CDR3. The V and J ends lost 4 bases and 4 bases respectively, with 7 bases between them. The CDR3 nucleotides are TGCAGCGTTGCACCGGGCACTGAAGCTTTCTTT. It is translated as CSVAPGTEAFF.

The V and J genes are TRBV28 and TRBJ2-7; 9 nucleotides match TRBD1. The CDR3 spans 12 residues. V dropped 4 bases and J dropped 6; count of bases not matched to a gene: 1. In germline, CDR1 is MDHEN, CDR2 SYDVKM. The CDR3: CASSSGQGEQYF. CDR3 nucleotide sequence: TGTGCCAGCAGTTCGGGACAGGGCGAGCAGTACTTC.

Concerning this clone: Other DNA sequences in the sample encode the same CDR3. The chain recombines TRBV30 with TRBJ1-1, with TRBD1 as a possible D gene (6 bases). CDR1 and CDR2 (germline): GTSNPN, SVGIG (reference sequence). V shed 2 bases and J shed 1 base, with 8 bases lying between them. The CDR3 sequence is 13 residues long. The CDR3 spells CAWSLGANTEAFF. CDR3 DNA: TGTGCCTGGAGTCTGGGGGCGAACACTGAAGCTTTCTTT. Full variable domain (outside the CDR3, taken from reference TRBV30 and TRBJ1-1): SQTIHQWPATLVQPVGSPLSLECTVEGTSNPNLYWYRQAAGRGLQLLFYSVGIGQISSEVPQNLSASRPQDRQFILSSKKLLLSDSGFYLCAWSLGANTEAFFGQGTRLTVV.

The CDR3 is CATSKTGTGVYEQYF. The CDR3 DNA reads as TGTGCCACCAGCAAGACCGGGACAGGGGTGTACGAGCAGTACTTC. This chain joins TRBV15 and TRBJ2-7, with 10 bases identical to TRBD1. Germline lookup yields CDR1 LNHNV and CDR2 YYDKDF (reference sequence). The length of the CDR3 is 15 residues. The trim removed 4 bases at V and 4 bases at J, leaving 7 bases unmatched.

Only a few counts were recorded for this clone. The gene calls are TRBV28 and TRBJ2-1; TRBD2 aligns across 8 bases. J was trimmed by 5 bases and V by 6 bases; bases with no gene match: 6. CDR1 is MDHEN and CDR2 is SYDVKM in the germline V gene. The CDR3 covers 14 residues. Here the CDR3 DNA reads TGTGCCAGCAGAAACCGGGAGGGTGACAATGAGCAGTTCTTC. Amino acids: CASRNREGDNEQFF.

V is TRBV10-3 and J is TRBJ2-3; TRBD2 agrees at 10 bases. This CDR3 comprises 15 residues. In germline, CDR1 is ENHRY, CDR2 SYGVKD. Trimming removed 3 bases from V and 4 bases from J; junction bases left unmatched: 4. CDR3 in amino acids: CAISEPSGSPDTQYF. The CDR3 region has the DNA TGTGCCATCAGTGAACCTAGCGGGAGCCCAGATACGCAGTATTTT.

The rearrangement joins TRBV6-2 or TRBV6-3 to TRBJ1-5; D gene ambiguous. This CDR3 spans 15 amino acids. The V end lost 2 bases, the J end lost 6 bases, and 14 bases lay between the germline ends. The V gene's germline CDR1 is MNHEY and CDR2 SVGEGT. The DNA of the CDR3 is TGTGCCAGCAGTTACGCAGTAGGAGTGGGTCAGCCCCAGCATTTT. It encodes CASSYAVGVGQPQHF.

This chain connects TRBV9 to TRBJ1-6; tentatively, D is TRBD1 (5 bases). V was cut by 4 bases and J by 5 bases, with 13 bases left in between. The CDR3 extends over 15 amino acids. In germline, CDR1 is SGDLS, CDR2 YYNGEE. The CDR3 sequence is CASSTSDSHNSPLHF. The CDR3 nucleotides read TGTGCCAGCAGCACCTCCGACAGCCATAATTCACCCCTCCACTTT. The full variable domain, rest sourced from reference TRBV9 and TRBJ1-6, is DSGVTQTPKHLITATGQRVTLRCSPRSGDLSVYWYQQSLDQGLQFLIQYYNGEERAKGNILERFSAQQFPDLHSELNLSSLELGDSALYFCASSTSDSHNSPLHFGNGTRLTVT.

The V and J genes are TRBV30 and TRBJ2-7; TRBD1 matches at 10 bases. V was clipped by 3 bases and J by 4 bases; unmatched bases: 6. The germline gives CDR1 GTSNPN, CDR2 SVGIG (reference sequence). The CDR3 totals 14 residues. CDR3 in DNA: TGTGCCTGGAGCGCGGGACAGGGGAATTACGAGCAGTACTTC. Residues: CAWSAGQGNYEQYF.

The gene calls are TRBV5-8 and TRBJ2-2, with D possibly TRBD1 on 5 matching bases. The CDR3 consists of 15 residues. The V and J ends lost 2 bases and 1 base respectively, with 9 bases between them. Germline V gene sequence: CDR1 SGHTS, CDR2 YDEGEE. The CDR3 here is CASSLVTGNTGELFF. The CDR3 DNA reads TGTGCCAGCAGCTTAGTTACAGGGAACACCGGGGAGCTGTTTTTT.

This clone has only one observation. The chain combines TRBV28 with TRBJ2-1; the match to TRBD1 covers 8 bases. The V and J ends lost 8 bases and 5 bases, in that order; junction bases with no gene match: 11. This CDR3 has 15 residues. In germline, CDR1 is MDHEN, CDR2 SYDVKM. The DNA for the CDR3 is TGTGCCAGCTGGTCCTCCCGGGACAGGCACAATGAGCAGTTCTTC. It is translated as CASWSSRDRHNEQFF.

This sequence joins TRBV6-5 and TRBJ2-3; D may correspond to TRBD1 or TRBD2 (5 bases each). This CDR3 region has 16 residues. The V and J ends lost 1 base and 0 bases respectively, with 11 bases between them. The germline CDR1 and CDR2 sequences are MNHEY and SVGAGI. The CDR3 loop is CASSYLLGASTDTQYF. In DNA, the CDR3 is TGTGCCAGCAGTTACTTACTAGGGGCTAGCACAGATACGCAGTATTTT.

The chain joins TRBV6-5 to TRBJ2-5; tentatively, D is TRBD1 (6 bases). The CDR3 sequence is 13 residues long. Germline V gene data show CDR1 as MNHEY and CDR2 as SVGAGI. V dropped 7 bases and J dropped 4 bases, with 13 bases sitting between them. This CDR3 reads CASTRTGSETQYF. The CDR3 DNA reads as TGTGCCAGCACCCGAACAGGGTCAGAGACCCAGTACTTC.

The chain recombines TRBV4-3 with TRBJ1-2, with 8 bases lining up with TRBD1. Losses at the gene ends were 0 bases for V and 7 bases for J; bases not matched to a gene: 10. Germline-derived CDR1 and CDR2 are LGHNA and YSLEER. The CDR3 has 16 amino acids. CDR3 loop: CASSQDQGLTGGGYTF. CDR3 DNA: TGCGCCAGCAGCCAAGATCAGGGCTTAACAGGGGGTGGCTACACCTTC.

This chain uses TRBV27 with TRBJ2-3; 11 bases fit TRBD2. Germline V lookup: CDR1 MNHEY, CDR2 SMNVEV (reference sequence). This CDR3 is built from 16 residues. Trimming removed 1 base from V and 1 base from J; junction bases left unmatched: 1. The CDR3 here is CASSLLGLAGTDTQYF. CDR3 DNA: TGTGCCAGCAGTTTATTGGGACTAGCGGGCACAGATACGCAGTATTTT.

The CDR3 nucleotides read TGTGCCAGCAGCCCAGAGGGAGGGAGGAATGAGCAGTTCTTC. As protein: CASSPEGGRNEQFF. This chain joins TRBV9 and TRBJ2-1; 7 bases agree with TRBD2. With 4 bases clipped from V and 7 bases from J, the junction kept 8 bases outside the gene matches. The CDR3 contains 14 residues. Per germline, CDR1 SGDLS and CDR2 YYNGEE.

This chain joins TRBV7-8 and TRBJ1-6, with 10 nucleotides matching TRBD1. Trimming cost V 1 base and J 4 bases; bases outside gene matches: 1. Germline-derived CDR1 and CDR2 are SGHVS and FQNEAQ. This CDR3 contains 16 residues. The CDR3 protein is CASSLGGQGYNSPLHF. As DNA, the CDR3 is TGTGCCAGCAGCTTAGGGGGACAGGGGTATAATTCACCCCTCCACTTT.

The rearrangement links TRBV27 to TRBJ1-4; 7 nucleotides agree with TRBD1. In germline, CDR1 is MNHEY, CDR2 SMNVEV (reference sequence). The CDR3 loop spans 14 amino acids. Trimming cost V 5 bases and J 4 bases; bases outside gene matches: 4. CDR3 residues: CASSVTGINEKLFF. The CDR3 nucleotides read TGTGCCAGCAGTGTGACAGGGATTAATGAAAAACTGTTTTTT.

The rearrangement joins TRBV20-1 to TRBJ2-5; TRBD1 matches at 7 bases. The CDR3 has 14 residues. J was trimmed by 5 bases and V by 3 bases; bases with no gene match: 9. Germline V gene data show CDR1 as DFQATT and CDR2 as SNEGSKA (reference sequence). CDR3 protein: CSASARQGWETQYF. The CDR3 DNA follows: TGCAGTGCTAGTGCTCGACAGGGTTGGGAGACCCAGTACTTC.

This rearrangement joins TRBV18 to TRBJ1-2; maybe TRBD1 (5 bases). The germline gives CDR1 KGHSH, CDR2 LQKENI. CDR3 length equals 15 residues. V was trimmed by 3 bases and J by 4 bases, leaving 15 bases between them. Written as DNA, the CDR3 is TGTGCCAGCTCACCTCAGCAGGGACTTCGCTATGGCTACACCTTC. Amino acid sequence: CASSPQQGLRYGYTF.

The chain has TRBV10-2 and TRBJ2-5; 7 nucleotides agree with TRBD1. Trimming removed 6 bases from V and 0 bases from J; junction bases left unmatched: 7. This CDR3 has 15 amino acids. CDR1 WSHSY and CDR2 SAAADI come from the germline V gene. This CDR3 is CASSAGTEYQETQYF. The CDR3 DNA reads as TGCGCCAGCAGCGCTGGGACAGAGTACCAAGAGACCCAGTACTTC.

This chain uses TRBV4-1 with TRBJ1-5; no firm D call. The CDR3 is 14 amino acids. V lost 5 bases and J 1 base, leaving 9 bases between the germline ends. The V gene's germline CDR1 is MGHRA and CDR2 YSYEKL. The DNA of the CDR3 is TGCGCCAGCAGCTCTTCCCCAAGCAATCAGCCCCAGCATTTT. This gives the protein CASSSSPSNQPQHF.

This clone appeared a single time. The rearrangement links TRBV11-2 to TRBJ2-4; D is possibly TRBD2 (6 bases). Trimming shortened V by 5 bases and J by 3 bases, and 11 bases separated the two germline ends. Germline V gene data show CDR1 as SGHAT and CDR2 as FQNNGV. The CDR3 totals 14 residues. CDR3 nucleotide sequence: TGTGCCAGCAGCCCCCGACTAGGCAAAAACATTCAGTACTTC. This translates into CASSPRLGKNIQYF.

The rearrangement uses TRBV27 and TRBJ2-7; D ambiguous. V gave up 10 bases and J gave up 2 bases, with 15 bases separating them. Germline-derived CDR1 and CDR2 are MNHEY and SMNVEV (reference sequence). The CDR3 is 13 residues long. The CDR3 sequence is CATSRTATYEQYF. CDR3 bases: TGTGCCACTTCTAGGACGGCCACCTACGAGCAGTACTTC.

This chain joins TRBV27 and TRBJ2-3; 9 nucleotides line up with TRBD1. J gave up 6 bases and V 4 bases, and 2 bases lay outside the gene matches. The CDR3 length is 13 residues. CDR1 and CDR2 from the germline V gene are MNHEY and SMNVEV (reference sequence). CDR3 residues: CASSSGQGDTQYF. CDR3 DNA sequence: TGTGCCAGCAGTTCAGGACAGGGGGATACGCAGTATTTT.

V gene TRBV3-1 (or the pseudogene TRBV3-2) combines with J gene TRBJ1-1; possibly TRBD1 for D (5 bases). Between the trimmed V and J ends, which lost 4 bases and 3 bases, there was a span of 15 bases. Looked up from germline, CDR1 is LGHDT and CDR2 is YNNKEL (reference sequence). This CDR3 spans 15 amino acids. The CDR3 region is CASSPSERGDTEAFF. CDR3 in DNA: TGTGCCAGCAGCCCCTCCGAAAGAGGGGACACTGAAGCTTTCTTT.

This chain uses TRBV24-1 with TRBJ2-5; 9 bases are shared with TRBD2. This CDR3 contains 16 residues. Losses at the gene ends were 2 bases for V and 4 bases for J; bases not matched to a gene: 7. CDR1 and CDR2 from the germline V gene are KGHDR and SFDVKD. CDR3 protein: CATSDSEREVTETQYF. In DNA, the CDR3 is TGTGCCACCAGTGATTCGGAGCGGGAGGTGACAGAGACCCAGTACTTC.

This chain links TRBV7-9 with TRBJ1-5, with 8 bases identical to TRBD1. V lost 3 bases to trimming and J lost 2 bases; unmatched junction nucleotides: 9. The germline CDR1 and CDR2 sequences are SEHNR and FQNEAQ (reference sequence). The CDR3 spans 17 residues. CDR3 protein: CASSLTGEAWGNQPQHF. In DNA, the CDR3 is TGTGCCAGCAGCTTGACAGGGGAGGCGTGGGGCAATCAGCCCCAGCATTTT. The full variable domain, its missing parts supplied by reference TRBV7-9 and TRBJ1-5, is DTGVSQNPRHKITKRGQNVTFRCDPISEHNRLYWYRQTLGQGPEFLTYFQNEAQLEKSRLLSDRFSAERPKGSFSTLEIQRTEQGDSAMYLCASSLTGEAWGNQPQHFGDGTRLSIL.